This entry concerns a single T cell receptor beta chain. What it binds is not known. The data were obtained in a study of regulatory dendritic cells for organ transplantation. Memory T cells were CD45RO+, naive were CD45RA+, sorted by FACS. The protocol was immunoSEQ multiplex PCR, while the TCRdb copy is restricted to in-frame clones and leaves out a portion. The sample records under 35,000 clones, 85% to 90% being singletons. General study findings and limits: Between individuals, the alloreactive memory CD8+ T cell pool differed considerably. Memory T cells were less diverse than naive, with memory CD8+ most oligoclonal. Memory CD8+ clonal expansion seemed more limited with regulatory than mature dendritic cells.

The trim removed 5 bases at V and 5 bases at J, leaving 3 bases unmatched. Germline V gene sequence: CDR1 MNHEY, CDR2 SVGAGI. The CDR3 length is 14 residues. The chain uses TRBV6-5 and TRBJ1-5; 10 positions match TRBD1. Sequencing was done on a sample of naive CD4+ T cells from blood. Subset meaning: CD45RA+ naive T cells. The source is a human donor in good health. The CDR3 protein is CASSPDRGHQPQHF. Here the CDR3 DNA reads TGTGCCAGCAGTCCCGACAGGGGGCATCAGCCCCAGCATTTT.